This record looks at one T cell receptor beta chain sequence and its context. The data were taken from a study of blood T cell repertoires in COVID-19. Study as a whole: Acute and convalescent COVID-19 samples came from the United States, Italy and Spain. Sample material is recorded as cDNA or gDNA derived from T cells, B-cell-depleted T cells, or PBMCs.

Per the original methods: How many nucleated cells were present was estimated from reference gene primer amplification. Sequenced by immunoSEQ multiplex PCR; TCRdb stores in-frame clones only, minus some. The V and J calls and clone size are taken from that table; D and trimming were inferred from the DNA. The sample records tens of thousands of clones, approximately 90% being singletons. The CDR3 has 16 amino acids. CDR1 is LNHDA, CDR2 SQIVND, per germline (reference sequence). Trimming took off 0 bases at V and 1 base at J, with 9 bases between the two ends. Source material: peripheral blood. This sequence originates from a woman aged 80 or older with acute or convalescent COVID-19. The chain uses TRBV19 and TRBJ2-2; D might be TRBD1 (6 bases). The CDR3 sequence: CASSIDSTGNTGELFF. The DNA for the CDR3 is TGTGCCAGTAGTATAGATTCGACAGGGAACACCGGGGAGCTGTTTTTT.